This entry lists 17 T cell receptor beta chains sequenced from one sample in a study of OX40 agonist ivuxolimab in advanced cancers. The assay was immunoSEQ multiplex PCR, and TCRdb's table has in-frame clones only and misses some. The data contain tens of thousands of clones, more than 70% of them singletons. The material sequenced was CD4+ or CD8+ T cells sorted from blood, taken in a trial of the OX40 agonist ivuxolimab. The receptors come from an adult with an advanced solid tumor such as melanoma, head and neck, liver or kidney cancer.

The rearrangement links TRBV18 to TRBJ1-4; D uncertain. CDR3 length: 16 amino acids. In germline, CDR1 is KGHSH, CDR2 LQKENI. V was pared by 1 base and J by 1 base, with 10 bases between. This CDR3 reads CASSPLRRGTNEKLFF. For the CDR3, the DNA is TGTGCCAGCTCACCACTCCGTCGAGGAACTAATGAAAAACTGTTTTTT. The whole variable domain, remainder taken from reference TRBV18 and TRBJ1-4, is NAGVMQNPRHLVRRRGQEARLRCSPMKGHSHVYWYRQLPEEGLKFMVYLQKENIIDESGMPKERFSAEFPKEGPSILRIQQVVRGDSAAYFCASSPLRRGTNEKLFFGSGTQLSVL.

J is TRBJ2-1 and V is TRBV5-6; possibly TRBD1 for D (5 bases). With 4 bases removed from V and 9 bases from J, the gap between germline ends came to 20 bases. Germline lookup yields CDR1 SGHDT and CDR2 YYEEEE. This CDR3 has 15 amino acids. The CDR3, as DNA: TGTGCCAGCAGCCAAGAAGGGGCGTGGTTCAGTGAGCAGTTCTTC. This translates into CASSQEGAWFSEQFF.

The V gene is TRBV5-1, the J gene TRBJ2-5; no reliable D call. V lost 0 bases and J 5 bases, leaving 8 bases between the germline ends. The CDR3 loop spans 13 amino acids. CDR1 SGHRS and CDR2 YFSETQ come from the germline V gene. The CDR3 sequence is CASSLAARETQYF. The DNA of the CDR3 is TGCGCCAGCAGCTTGGCCGCCCGCGAGACCCAGTACTTC. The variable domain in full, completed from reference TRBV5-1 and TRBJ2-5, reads KAGVTQTPRYLIKTRGQQVTLSCSPISGHRSVSWYQQTPGQGLQFLFEYFSETQRNKGNFPGRFSGRQFSNSRSEMNVSTLELGDSALYLCASSLAARETQYFGPGTRLLVL.

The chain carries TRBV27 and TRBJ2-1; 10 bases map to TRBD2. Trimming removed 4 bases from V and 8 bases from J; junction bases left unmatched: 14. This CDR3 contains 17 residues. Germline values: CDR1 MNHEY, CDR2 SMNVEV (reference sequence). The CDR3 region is CASSSPPGLAGGHEQFF. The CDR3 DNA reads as TGTGCCAGCAGTTCCCCGCCAGGGTTAGCGGGAGGACATGAGCAGTTCTTC.

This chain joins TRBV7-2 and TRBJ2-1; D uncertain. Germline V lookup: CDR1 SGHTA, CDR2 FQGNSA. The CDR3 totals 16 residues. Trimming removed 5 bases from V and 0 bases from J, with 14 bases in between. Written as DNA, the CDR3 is TGTGCCAGCAGCCCGACGGCGTCCAGCTCCTACAATGAGCAGTTCTTC. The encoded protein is CASSPTASSSYNEQFF. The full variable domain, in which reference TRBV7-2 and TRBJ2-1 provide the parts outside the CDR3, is GAGVSQSPSNKVTEKGKDVELRCDPISGHTALYWYRQSLGQGLEFLIYFQGNSAPDKSGLPSDRFSAERTGGSVSTLTIQRTQQEDSAVYLCASSPTASSSYNEQFFGPGTRLTVL.

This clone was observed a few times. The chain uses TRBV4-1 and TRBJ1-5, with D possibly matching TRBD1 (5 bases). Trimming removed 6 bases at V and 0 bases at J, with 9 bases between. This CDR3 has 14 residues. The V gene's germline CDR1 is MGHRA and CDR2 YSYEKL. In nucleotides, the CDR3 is TGCGCCAGCAGGAGGGGTTATAGCAATCAGCCCCAGCATTTT. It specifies CASRRGYSNQPQHF.

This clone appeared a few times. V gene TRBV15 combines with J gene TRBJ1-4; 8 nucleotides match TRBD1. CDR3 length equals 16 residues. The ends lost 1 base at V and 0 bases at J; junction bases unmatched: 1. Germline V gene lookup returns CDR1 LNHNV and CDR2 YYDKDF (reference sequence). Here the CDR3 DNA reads TGTGCCACCAGCAGAGGGACAGGGACAACTAATGAAAAACTGTTTTTT. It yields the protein CATSRGTGTTNEKLFF. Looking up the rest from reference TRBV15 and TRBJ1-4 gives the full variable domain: DAMVIQNPRYQVTQFGKPVTLSCSQTLNHNVMYWYQQKSSQAPKLLFHYYDKDFNNEADTPDNFQSRRPNTSFCFLDIRSPGLGDTAMYLCATSRGTGTTNEKLFFGSGTQLSVL.

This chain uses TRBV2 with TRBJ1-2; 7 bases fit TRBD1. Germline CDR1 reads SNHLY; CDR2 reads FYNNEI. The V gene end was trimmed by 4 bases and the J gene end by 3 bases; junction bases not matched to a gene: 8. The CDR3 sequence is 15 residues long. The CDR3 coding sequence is TGTGCCAGCAGTGTTGGGCAGGGGGGAGACTATGGCTACACCTTC. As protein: CASSVGQGGDYGYTF.

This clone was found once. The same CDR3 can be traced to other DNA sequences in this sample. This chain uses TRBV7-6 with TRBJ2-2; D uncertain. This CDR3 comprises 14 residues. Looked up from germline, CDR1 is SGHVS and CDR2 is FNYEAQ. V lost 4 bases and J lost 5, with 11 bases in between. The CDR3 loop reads CASSWSGGTGELFF. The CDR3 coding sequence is TGTGCCAGCAGCTGGTCGGGTGGGACCGGGGAGCTGTTTTTT. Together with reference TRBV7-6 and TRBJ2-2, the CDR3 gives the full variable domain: GAGVSQSPRYKVTKRGQDVALRCDPISGHVSLYWYRQALGQGPEFLTYFNYEAQQDKSGLPNDRFSAERPEGSISTLTIQRTEQRDSAMYRCASSWSGGTGELFFGEGSRLTVL.

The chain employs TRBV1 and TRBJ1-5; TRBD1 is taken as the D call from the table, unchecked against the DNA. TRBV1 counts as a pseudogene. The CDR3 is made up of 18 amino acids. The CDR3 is CTSSQVRQGVASNQPQHF. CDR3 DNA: TGCACCAGCAGCCAAGTTCGACAGGGGGTGGCGAGCAATCAGCCCCAGCATTTT.

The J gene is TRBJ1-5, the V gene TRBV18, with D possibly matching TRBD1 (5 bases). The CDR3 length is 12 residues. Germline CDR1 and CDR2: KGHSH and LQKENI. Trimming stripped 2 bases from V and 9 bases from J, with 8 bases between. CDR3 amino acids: CASSPSGMPQHF. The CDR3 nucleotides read TGTGCCAGCTCACCATCAGGGATGCCCCAGCATTTT.

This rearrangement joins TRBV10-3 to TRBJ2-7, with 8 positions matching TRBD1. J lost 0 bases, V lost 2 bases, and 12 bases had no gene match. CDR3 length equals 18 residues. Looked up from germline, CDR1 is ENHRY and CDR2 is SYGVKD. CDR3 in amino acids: CAISEGGLRTGSSYEQYF. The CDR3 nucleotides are TGTGCCATCAGTGAGGGGGGCCTTAGGACAGGGTCCTCCTACGAGCAGTACTTC.

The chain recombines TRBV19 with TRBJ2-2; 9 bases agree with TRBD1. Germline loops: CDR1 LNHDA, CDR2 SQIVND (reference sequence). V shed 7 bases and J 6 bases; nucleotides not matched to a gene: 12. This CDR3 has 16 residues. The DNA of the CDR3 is TGTGCCAGTAAGCGACTCCCGGGACAGGGTTCCGGGGAGCTGTTTTTT. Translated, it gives CASKRLPGQGSGELFF.

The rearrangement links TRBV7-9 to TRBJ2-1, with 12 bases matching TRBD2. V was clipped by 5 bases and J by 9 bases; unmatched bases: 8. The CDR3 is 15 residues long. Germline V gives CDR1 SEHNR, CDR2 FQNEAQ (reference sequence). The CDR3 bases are TGTGCCAGCAGCCGACTAGCGGGAGAACGGGGTGAGCAGTTCTTC. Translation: CASSRLAGERGEQFF. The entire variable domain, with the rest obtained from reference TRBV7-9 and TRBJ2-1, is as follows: DTGVSQNPRHKITKRGQNVTFRCDPISEHNRLYWYRQTLGQGPEFLTYFQNEAQLEKSRLLSDRFSAERPKGSFSTLEIQRTEQGDSAMYLCASSRLAGERGEQFFGPGTRLTVL.

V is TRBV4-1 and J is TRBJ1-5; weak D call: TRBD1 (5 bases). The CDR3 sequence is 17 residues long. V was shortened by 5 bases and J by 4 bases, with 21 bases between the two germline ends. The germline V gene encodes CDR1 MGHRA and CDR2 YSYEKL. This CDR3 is CASSSTWSRAVNQPQHF. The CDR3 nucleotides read TGCGCCAGCAGCTCAACGTGGTCCAGGGCCGTGAATCAGCCCCAGCATTTT.

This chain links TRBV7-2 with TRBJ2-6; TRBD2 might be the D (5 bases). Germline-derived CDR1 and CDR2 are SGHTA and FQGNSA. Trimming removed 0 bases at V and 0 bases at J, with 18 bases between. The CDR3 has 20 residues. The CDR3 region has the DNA TGTGCCAGCAGCTTAGCCTCCCCTCGACGGGGTCTCTCTGGGGCCAACGTCCTGACTTTC. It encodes CASSLASPRRGLSGANVLTF.

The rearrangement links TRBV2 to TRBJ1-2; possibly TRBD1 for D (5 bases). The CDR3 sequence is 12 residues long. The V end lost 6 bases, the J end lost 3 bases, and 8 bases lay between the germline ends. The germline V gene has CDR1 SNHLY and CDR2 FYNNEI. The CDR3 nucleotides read TGTGCCAGCAGCGGGGACTACTATGGCTACACCTTC. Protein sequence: CASSGDYYGYTF.